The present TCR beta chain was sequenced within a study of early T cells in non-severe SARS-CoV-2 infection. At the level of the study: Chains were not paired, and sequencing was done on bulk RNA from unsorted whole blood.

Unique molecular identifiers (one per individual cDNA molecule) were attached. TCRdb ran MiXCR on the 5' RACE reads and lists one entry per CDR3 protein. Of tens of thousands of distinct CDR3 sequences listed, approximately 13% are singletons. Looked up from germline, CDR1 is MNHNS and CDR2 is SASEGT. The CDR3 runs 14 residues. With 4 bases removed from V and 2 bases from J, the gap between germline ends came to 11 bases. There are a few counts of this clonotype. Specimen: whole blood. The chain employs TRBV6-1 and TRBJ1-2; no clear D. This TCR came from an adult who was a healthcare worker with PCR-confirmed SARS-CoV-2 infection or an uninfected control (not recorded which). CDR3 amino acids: CASSGGSTNYGYTF. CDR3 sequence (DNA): TGTGCCAGCAGTGGGGGTAGCACCAACTATGGCTACACCTTC.